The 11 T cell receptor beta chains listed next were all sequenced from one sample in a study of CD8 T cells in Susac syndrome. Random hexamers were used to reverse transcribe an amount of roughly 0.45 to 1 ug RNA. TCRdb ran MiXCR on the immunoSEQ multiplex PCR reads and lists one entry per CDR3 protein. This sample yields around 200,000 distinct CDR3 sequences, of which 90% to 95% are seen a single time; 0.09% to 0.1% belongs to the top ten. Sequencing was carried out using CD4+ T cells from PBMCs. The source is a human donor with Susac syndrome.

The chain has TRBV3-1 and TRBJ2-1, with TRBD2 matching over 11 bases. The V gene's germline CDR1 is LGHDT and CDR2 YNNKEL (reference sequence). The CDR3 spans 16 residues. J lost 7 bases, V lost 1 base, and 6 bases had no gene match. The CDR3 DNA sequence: TGTGCCAGCAGCCAAGGGCTAGCGGGAGGTACGAATGAGCAGTTCTTC. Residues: CASSQGLAGGTNEQFF.

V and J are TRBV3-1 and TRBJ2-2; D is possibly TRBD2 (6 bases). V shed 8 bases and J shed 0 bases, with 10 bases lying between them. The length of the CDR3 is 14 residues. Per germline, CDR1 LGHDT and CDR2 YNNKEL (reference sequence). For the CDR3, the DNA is TGTGCCAGCGGGGTAGCGGCGAACACCGGGGAGCTGTTTTTT. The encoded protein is CASGVAANTGELFF.

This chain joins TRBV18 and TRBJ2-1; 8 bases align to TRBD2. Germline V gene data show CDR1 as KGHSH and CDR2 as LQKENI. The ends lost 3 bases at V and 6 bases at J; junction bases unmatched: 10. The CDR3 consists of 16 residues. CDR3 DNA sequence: TGTGCCAGCTCACCCCTGGTGGCGGGAGGCCGCAATGAGCAGTTCTTC. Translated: CASSPLVAGGRNEQFF.

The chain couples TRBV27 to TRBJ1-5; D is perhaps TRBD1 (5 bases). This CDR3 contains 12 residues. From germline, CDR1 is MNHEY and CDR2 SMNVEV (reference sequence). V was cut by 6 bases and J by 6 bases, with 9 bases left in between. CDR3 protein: CASSSGRQPQHF. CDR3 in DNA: TGTGCCAGCAGCTCGGGGCGTCAGCCCCAGCATTTT.

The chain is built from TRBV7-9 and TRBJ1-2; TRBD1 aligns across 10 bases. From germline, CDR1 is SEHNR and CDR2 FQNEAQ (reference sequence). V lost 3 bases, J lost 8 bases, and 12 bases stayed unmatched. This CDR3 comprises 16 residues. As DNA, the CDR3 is TGTGCCAGCAGCTTGACCCGTGGACAGGGGGAAAGAGGCTACACCTTC. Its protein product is CASSLTRGQGERGYTF.

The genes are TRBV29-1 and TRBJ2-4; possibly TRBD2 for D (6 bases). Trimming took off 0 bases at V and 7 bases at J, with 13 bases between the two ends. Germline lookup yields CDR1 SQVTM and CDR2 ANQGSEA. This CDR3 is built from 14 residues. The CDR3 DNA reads TGCAGCGTTGAAGAAGTACAGGAGGGGAACATTCAGTACTTC. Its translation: CSVEEVQEGNIQYF.

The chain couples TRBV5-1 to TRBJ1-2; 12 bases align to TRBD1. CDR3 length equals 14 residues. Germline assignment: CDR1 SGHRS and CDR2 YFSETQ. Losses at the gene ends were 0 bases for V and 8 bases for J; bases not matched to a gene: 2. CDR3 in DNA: TGCGCCAGCAGCTTGGGGGACAGGGGGCAAGGCTACACCTTC. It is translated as CASSLGDRGQGYTF.

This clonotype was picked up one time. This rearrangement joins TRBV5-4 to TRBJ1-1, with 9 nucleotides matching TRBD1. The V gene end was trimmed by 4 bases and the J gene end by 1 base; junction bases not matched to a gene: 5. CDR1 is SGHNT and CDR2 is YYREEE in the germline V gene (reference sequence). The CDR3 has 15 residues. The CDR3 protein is CASSPPGQGNTEAFF. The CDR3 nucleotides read TGTGCCAGCAGCCCCCCGGGACAGGGGAACACTGAAGCTTTCTTT.

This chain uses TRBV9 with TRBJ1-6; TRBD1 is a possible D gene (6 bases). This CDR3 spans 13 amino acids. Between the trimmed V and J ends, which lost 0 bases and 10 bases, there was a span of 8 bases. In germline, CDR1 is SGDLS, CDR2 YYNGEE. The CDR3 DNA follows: TGTGCCAGCAGCGTAGAAGGGGGATCACCCCTCCACTTT. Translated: CASSVEGGSPLHF.

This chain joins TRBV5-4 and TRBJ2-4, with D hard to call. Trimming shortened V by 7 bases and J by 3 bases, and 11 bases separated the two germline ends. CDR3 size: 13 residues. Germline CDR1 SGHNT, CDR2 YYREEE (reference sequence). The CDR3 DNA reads TGTGCCAGCGGTACCCTCGGCAAAAACATTCAGTACTTC. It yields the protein CASGTLGKNIQYF. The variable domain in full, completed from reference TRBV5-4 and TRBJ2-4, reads ETGVTQSPTHLIKTRGQQVTLRCSSQSGHNTVSWYQQALGQGPQFIFQYYREEENGRGNFPPRFSGLQFPNYSSELNVNALELDDSALYLCASGTLGKNIQYFGAGTRLSVL.

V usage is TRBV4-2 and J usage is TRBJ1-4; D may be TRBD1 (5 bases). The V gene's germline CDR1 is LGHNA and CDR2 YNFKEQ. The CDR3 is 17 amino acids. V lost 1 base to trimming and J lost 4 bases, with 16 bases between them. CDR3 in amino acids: CASSQGATQGSNEKLFF. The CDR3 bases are TGTGCCAGCAGCCAAGGGGCAACCCAGGGAAGTAATGAAAAACTGTTTTTT.